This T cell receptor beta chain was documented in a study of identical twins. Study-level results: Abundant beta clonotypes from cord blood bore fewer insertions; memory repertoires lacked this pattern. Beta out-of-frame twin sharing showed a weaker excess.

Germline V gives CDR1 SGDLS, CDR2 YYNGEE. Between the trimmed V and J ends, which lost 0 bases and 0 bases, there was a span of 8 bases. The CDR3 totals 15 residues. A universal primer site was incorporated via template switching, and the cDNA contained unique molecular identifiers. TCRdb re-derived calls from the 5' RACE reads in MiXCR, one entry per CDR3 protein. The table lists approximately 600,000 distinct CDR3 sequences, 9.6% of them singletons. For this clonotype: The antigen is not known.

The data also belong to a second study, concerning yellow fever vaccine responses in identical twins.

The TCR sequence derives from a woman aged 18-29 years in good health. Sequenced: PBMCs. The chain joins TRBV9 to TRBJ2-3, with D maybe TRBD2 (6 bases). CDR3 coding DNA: TGTGCCAGCAGCGTAGACGGGAGAAGCACAGATACGCAGTATTTT. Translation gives CASSVDGRSTDTQYF.